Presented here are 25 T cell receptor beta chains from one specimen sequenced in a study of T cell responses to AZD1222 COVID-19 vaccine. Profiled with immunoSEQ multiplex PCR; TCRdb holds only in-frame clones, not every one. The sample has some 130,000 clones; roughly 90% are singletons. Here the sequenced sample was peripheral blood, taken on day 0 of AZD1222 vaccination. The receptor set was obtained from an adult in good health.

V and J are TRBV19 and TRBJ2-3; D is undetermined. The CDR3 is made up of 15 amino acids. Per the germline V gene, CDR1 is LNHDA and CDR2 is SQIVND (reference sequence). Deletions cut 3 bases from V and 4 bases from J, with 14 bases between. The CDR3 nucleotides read TGTGCCAGTAGTATCGCCGTATCCGAGCCAGATACGCAGTATTTT. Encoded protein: CASSIAVSEPDTQYF.

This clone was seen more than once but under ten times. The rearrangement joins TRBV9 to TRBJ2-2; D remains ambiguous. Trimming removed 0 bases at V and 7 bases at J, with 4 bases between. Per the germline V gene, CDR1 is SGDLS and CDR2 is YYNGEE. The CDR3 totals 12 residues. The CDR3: CASSVAGGELFF. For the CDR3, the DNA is TGTGCCAGCAGCGTAGCTGGCGGGGAGCTGTTTTTT.

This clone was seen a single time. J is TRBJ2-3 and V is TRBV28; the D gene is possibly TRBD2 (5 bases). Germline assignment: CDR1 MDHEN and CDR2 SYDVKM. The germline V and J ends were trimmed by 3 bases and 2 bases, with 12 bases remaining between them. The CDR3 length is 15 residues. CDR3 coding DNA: TGTGCCAGCAGTTTTCAGACGGGATACACAGATACGCAGTATTTT. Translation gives CASSFQTGYTDTQYF.

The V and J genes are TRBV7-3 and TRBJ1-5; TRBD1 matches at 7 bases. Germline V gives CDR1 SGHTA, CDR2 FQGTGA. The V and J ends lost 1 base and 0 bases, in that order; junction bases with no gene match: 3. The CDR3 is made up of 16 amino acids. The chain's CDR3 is CASSLRGTASNQPQHF. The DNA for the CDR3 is TGTGCCAGCAGCTTAAGGGGGACAGCTAGCAATCAGCCCCAGCATTTT.

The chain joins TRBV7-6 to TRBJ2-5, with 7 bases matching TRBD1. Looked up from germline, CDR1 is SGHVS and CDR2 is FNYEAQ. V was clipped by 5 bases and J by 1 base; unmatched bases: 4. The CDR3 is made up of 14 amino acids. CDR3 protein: CASSPGQTQETQYF. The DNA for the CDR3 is TGTGCCAGCAGCCCGGGACAGACCCAAGAGACCCAGTACTTC. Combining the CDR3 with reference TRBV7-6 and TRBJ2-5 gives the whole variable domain GAGVSQSPRYKVTKRGQDVALRCDPISGHVSLYWYRQALGQGPEFLTYFNYEAQQDKSGLPNDRFSAERPEGSISTLTIQRTEQRDSAMYRCASSPGQTQETQYFGPGTRLLVL.

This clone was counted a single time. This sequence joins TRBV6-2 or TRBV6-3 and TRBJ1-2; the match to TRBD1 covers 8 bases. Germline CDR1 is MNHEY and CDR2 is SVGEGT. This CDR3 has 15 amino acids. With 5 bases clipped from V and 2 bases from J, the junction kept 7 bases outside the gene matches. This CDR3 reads CASSVSGGSNYGYTF. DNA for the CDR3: TGTGCCAGCAGTGTCTCAGGGGGCTCGAACTATGGCTACACCTTC.

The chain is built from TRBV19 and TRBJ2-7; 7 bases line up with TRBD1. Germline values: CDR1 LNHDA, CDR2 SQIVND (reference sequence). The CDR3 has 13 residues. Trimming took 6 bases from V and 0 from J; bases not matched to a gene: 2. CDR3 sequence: CASSTGASYEQYF. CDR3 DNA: TGTGCCAGTAGCACAGGGGCCTCCTACGAGCAGTACTTC.

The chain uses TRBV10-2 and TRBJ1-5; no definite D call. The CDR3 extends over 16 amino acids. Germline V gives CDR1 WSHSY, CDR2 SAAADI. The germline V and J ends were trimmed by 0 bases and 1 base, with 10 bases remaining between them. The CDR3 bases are TGCGCCAGCAGTGAGTCGACGGGTCGGAGCAATCAGCCCCAGCATTTT. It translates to CASSESTGRSNQPQHF.

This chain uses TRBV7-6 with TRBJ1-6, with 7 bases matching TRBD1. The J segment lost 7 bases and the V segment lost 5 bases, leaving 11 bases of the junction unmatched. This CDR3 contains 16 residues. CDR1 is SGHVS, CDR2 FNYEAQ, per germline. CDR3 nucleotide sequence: TGTGCCAGCAGCCCCGGACAGGTGGCCTCAAATTCACCCCTCCACTTT. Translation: CASSPGQVASNSPLHF.

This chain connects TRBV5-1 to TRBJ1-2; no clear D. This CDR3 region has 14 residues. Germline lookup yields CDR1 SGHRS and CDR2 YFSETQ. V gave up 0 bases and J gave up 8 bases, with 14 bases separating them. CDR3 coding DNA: TGCGCCAGCAGCTTGGTTGGAGGTGGATACGGCTACACCTTC. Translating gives CASSLVGGGYGYTF.

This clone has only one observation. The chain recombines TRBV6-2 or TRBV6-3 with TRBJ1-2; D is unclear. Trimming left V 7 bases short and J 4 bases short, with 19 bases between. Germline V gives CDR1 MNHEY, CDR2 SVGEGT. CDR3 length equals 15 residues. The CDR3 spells CASNPEGIRGYGYTF. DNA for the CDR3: TGTGCCAGCAACCCCGAAGGGATACGGGGCTATGGCTACACCTTC.

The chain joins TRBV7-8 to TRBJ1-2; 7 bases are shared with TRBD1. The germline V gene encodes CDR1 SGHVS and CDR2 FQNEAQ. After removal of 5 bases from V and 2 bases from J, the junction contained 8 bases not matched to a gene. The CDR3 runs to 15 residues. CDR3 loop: CASSLHRGWNYGYTF. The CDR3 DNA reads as TGTGCCAGCAGCCTGCACAGGGGTTGGAACTATGGCTACACCTTC. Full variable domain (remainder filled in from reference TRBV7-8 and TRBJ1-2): GAGVSQSPRYKVAKRGQDVALRCDPISGHVSLFWYQQALGQGPEFLTYFQNEAQLDKSGLPSDRFFAERPEGSVSTLKIQRTQQEDSAVYLCASSLHRGWNYGYTFGSGTRLTVV.

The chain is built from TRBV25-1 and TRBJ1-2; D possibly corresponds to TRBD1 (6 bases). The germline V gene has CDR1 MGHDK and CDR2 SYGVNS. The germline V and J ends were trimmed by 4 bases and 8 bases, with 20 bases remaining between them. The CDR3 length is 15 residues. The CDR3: CASSVKAGALGGYTF. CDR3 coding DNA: TGTGCCAGCAGTGTTAAAGCAGGGGCGCTGGGCGGCTACACCTTC.

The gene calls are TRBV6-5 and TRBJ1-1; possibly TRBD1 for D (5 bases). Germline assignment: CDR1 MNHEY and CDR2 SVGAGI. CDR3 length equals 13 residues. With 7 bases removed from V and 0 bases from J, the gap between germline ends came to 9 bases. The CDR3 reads CASNSRVNTEAFF. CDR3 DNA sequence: TGTGCCAGCAATAGCAGGGTGAACACTGAAGCTTTCTTT.

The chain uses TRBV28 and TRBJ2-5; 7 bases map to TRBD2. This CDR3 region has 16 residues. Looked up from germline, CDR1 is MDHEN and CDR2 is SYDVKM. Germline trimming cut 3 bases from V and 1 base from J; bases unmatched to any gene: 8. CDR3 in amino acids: CASSFLYGGTQETQYF. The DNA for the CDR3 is TGTGCCAGCAGTTTTCTTTACGGGGGGACCCAAGAGACCCAGTACTTC.

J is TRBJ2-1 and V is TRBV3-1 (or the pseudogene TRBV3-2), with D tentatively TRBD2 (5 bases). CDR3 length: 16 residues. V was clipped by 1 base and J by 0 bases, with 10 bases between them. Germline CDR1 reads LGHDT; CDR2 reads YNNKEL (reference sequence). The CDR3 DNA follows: TGTGCCAGCAGCCAAGCGGCTAGCCTCTCCTACAATGAGCAGTTCTTC. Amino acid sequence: CASSQAASLSYNEQFF.

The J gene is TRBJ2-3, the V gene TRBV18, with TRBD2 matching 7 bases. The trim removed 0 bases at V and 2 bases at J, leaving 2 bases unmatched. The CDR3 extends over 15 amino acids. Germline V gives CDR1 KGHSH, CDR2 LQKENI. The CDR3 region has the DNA TGTGCCAGCTCACCACCGGGACTACACACAGATACGCAGTATTTT. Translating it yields CASSPPGLHTDTQYF.

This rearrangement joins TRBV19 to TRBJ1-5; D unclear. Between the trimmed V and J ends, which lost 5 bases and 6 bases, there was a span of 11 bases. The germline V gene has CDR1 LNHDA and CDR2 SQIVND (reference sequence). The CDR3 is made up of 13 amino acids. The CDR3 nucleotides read TGTGCCAGTAGTTCGACTTTGGGTCAGCCCCAGCATTTT. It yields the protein CASSSTLGQPQHF.

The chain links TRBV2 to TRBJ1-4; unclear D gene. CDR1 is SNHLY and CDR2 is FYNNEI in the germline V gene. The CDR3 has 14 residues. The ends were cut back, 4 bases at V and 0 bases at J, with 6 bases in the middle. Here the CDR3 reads CASSGQATNEKLFF. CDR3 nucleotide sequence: TGTGCCAGCAGTGGCCAGGCAACTAATGAAAAACTGTTTTTT. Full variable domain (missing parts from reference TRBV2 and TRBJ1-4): EPEVTQTPSHQVTQMGQEVILRCVPISNHLYFYWYRQILGQKVEFLVSFYNNEISEKSEIFDDQFSVERPDGSNFTLKIRSTKLEDSAMYFCASSGQATNEKLFFGSGTQLSVL.

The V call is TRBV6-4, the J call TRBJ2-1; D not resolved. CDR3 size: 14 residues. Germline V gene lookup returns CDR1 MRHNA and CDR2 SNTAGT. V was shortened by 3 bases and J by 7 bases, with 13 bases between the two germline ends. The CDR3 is CASSEGRNPNEQFF. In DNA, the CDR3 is TGTGCCAGCAGTGAAGGAAGGAATCCGAATGAGCAGTTCTTC.

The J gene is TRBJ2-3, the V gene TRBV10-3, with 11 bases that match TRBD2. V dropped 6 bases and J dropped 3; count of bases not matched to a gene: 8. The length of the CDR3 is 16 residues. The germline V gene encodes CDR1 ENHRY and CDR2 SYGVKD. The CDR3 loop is CAISSGLAGGTDTQYF. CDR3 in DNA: TGTGCCATCAGCTCCGGACTAGCGGGTGGGACAGATACGCAGTATTTT.

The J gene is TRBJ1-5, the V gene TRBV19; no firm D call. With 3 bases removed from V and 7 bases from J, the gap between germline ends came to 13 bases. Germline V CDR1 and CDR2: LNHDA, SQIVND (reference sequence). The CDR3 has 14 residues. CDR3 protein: CASSMAEGRQPQHF. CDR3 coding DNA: TGTGCCAGTAGTATGGCAGAAGGGCGACAGCCCCAGCATTTT.

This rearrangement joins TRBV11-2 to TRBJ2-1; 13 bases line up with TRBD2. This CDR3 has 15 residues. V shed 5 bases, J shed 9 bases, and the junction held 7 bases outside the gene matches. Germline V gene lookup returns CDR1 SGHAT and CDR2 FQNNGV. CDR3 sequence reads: CASSTGLAGVFEQFF. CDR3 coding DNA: TGTGCCAGCAGCACCGGACTAGCGGGAGTGTTTGAGCAGTTCTTC.

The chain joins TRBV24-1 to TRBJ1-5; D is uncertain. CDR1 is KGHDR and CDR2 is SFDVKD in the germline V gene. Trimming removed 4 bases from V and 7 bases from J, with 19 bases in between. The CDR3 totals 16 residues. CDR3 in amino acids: CATSDSGGGSHQPQHF. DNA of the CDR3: TGTGCCACCAGTGACTCCGGTGGCGGGTCACACCAGCCCCAGCATTTT.

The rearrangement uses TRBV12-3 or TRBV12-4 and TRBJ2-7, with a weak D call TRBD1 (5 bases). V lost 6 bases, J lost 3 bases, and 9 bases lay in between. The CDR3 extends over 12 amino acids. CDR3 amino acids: CASSRVLYEQYF. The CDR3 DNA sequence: TGTGCCAGCAGCAGGGTCCTCTACGAGCAGTACTTC.